The entry below gives a single T cell receptor (beta chain) sequence along with its context. This clone's antigen is unknown. There are no base qualities to consult, and no much larger clone falls within one base. To prepare the library, UMI-ligation and nested PCR was applied. The beta constant-region primer consisted of an equimolar mixture of two oligonucleotides that together covered TRBC1 and TRBC2. T4 RNA ligase 1 ligated a single-stranded oligonucleotide carrying the SP2 primer and a 12-nucleotide UMI to the cDNA 3' end. Four rounds of PCR, combining the SP2 primer with nested alpha and beta constant-region primers, were used to amplify the ligated cDNA. The ligation reaction was kept at 16 degrees C for roughly 18-25 hours. PCR2 was typically run as a SYBR Green qPCR and stopped at a predetermined threshold to prevent over-amplification. Every purification after the first one was done using Agencourt AMPure XP magnetic beads. Library quantification was done by Qubit, followed by a TapeStation check on which the main peak was expected at around 650 bp. The pooled libraries were sequenced on an Illumina MiSeq using v2 2x251 paired-end kits, which usually yielded roughly 0.85-2.3 million reads per sample. Libraries were pooled at about 4 nM per sample, and roughly 5-8% PhiX was added to improve cluster recognition. As for the original processing: FASTQ reads processed by Demultiplexor were assigned V and J genes by Decombinator through tag matching that tolerated a single base-pair mismatch. Collapsinator used UMIs to correct both sequencing errors and frequency errors arising from PCR heterogeneity. CDR3Translator translated TCRs and extracted CDR3s from the conserved cysteine to the FGXG phenylalanine, flagging non-productive sequences. Repertoires were subsampled to equal numbers of UMI-defined TCRs before Gini, Shannon entropy and inverse Simpson indices were calculated. Within the linear range, a power law was fitted to clonotype abundance distributions using maximum likelihood. On one naive CD8 sample, the pipeline and MIGEC gave similar UMI counts, unique TCR numbers and clonal distributions. One analysis removed from the naive repertoire any naive TCRs that were also found in any memory subset from the same donor. A set of 7,322 CMV-associated CDR3 sequences, compiled from VDJdb and a published dataset, was used to search the repertoires. The public reads were quality trimmed at Q25 with fastp and then assembled into clones with MiXCR by TCRdb, keeping productive beta chains. Each CDR3 protein gets just one entry, which takes the most common genes and DNA from the rows behind it. These V and J calls are TCRdb output, not the study's own analysis. The sample table lists 120,000 to 150,000 distinct CDR3 sequences, approximately 17% of them with a count of one. 0.14% to 0.15% of the sample goes to the ten largest clones.

From its cysteine to its phenylalanine, the CDR3 spans 12 amino acids. Kept here is only the CDR3 DNA, which spans 36 bases and is read in frame from base 1. Trimmed from V: 4 bases; trimmed from J: 3 bases; junction bases lacking a gene match: 0. This sample is part of a study of naive and memory T cell subsets (dated by TCRdb to 2016 to 2017). Regarding the study in general: Sorted naive and memory T cell subsets from peripheral blood were analyzed in the study using a UMI-based, open-source pipeline for TCR alpha and beta sequencing. The functional CMV T cell responses agreed completely with IgG serology results. RNA was DNase-treated and reverse transcribed with TCR constant-region primers, mostly using SuperScript III.

Broad study findings and their caveats: RNA-based TCR counts may be affected by expression changes linked to T cell activation and differentiation. After error correction, over 90% of naive TCR sequences appeared only once, giving much steeper abundance distributions than memory subsets. A power law was followed by TCR abundance, with an exponent that differed between naive and memory subsets but was consistent across the three individuals. The repertoire findings for the naive and memory subsets could not be validated against a ground truth, as none was available. Naive repertoires, especially CD8, contained a few larger clonotypes, possibly memory cells re-expressing CD45RA. Clonotypes were defined as single alpha or beta chain sequences, not paired alpha/beta receptors. In both CD4 and CD8 cells, a rise in Gini index and a fall in Shannon and inverse Simpson diversity were observed from naive through CM, EM and EMRA.

Separate amplification of TCR alpha and beta chain libraries was performed from the second PCR step onward. The CMV status of each donor was determined by measuring IFNgamma production from CD4+ T cells after fresh PBMCs had been stimulated overnight with CMV viral lysate. CD4 T cells were positively selected using Miltenyi beads, after which CD8 T cells were positively selected from the CD4-negative fraction. Cells were stained for CD3, CD4, CD8, CD45RA, CD27 and a live/dead dye and were sorted on a BD Aria II into four subsets based on CD45RA and CD27. Blood came from a few healthy volunteers, each fractionated into CD4 and CD8 T cells and then into four differentiation subsets. Roughly 120 ml of peripheral blood was collected from each donor, and PBMC were isolated from the blood using Ficoll-Paque PLUS density-gradient centrifugation. The sorted cells were lysed in RLT buffer, after which RNA was extracted using a Qiagen RNeasy kit and kept at -80 degrees C.

Sample: naive CD4+ T cells from blood. In the paper's terms, the cell subset or site label means: naive T cells, CD45RA high CD27+. The receptor's source is a human donor in good health. The sequence is built from TRBV12-3 or TRBV12-4 and TRBJ2-7; 7 central bases correspond to TRBD1. DNA sequence: TGTGCCAGCAGTTCAGGGGGCTACGAGCAGTACTTC. Its protein is CASSSGGYEQYF.